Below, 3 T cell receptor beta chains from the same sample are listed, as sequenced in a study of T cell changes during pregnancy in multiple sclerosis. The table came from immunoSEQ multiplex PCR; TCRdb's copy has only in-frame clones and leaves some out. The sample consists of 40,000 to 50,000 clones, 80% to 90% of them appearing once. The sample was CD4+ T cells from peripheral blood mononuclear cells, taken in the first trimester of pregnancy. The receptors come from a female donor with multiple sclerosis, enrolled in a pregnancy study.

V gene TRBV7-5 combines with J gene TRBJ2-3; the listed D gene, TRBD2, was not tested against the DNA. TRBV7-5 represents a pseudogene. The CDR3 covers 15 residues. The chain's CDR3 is CARNRLAGAIDTQYF. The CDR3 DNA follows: TGTGCCAGAAATAGACTAGCGGGAGCCATAGATACGCAGTATTTT.

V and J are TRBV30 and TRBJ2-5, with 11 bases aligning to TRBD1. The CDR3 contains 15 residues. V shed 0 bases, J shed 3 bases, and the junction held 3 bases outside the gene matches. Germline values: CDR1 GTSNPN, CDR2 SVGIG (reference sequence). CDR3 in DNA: TGTGCCTGGAGTGTCGGACAGGGGGCGGAAGAGACCCAGTACTTC. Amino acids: CAWSVGQGAEETQYF.

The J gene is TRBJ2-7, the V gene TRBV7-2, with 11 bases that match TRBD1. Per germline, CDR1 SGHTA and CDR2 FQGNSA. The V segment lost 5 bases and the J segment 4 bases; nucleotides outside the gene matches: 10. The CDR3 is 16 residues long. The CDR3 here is CASSPSMDRGQYEQYF. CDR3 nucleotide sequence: TGTGCCAGCAGCCCTTCCATGGACAGGGGGCAGTACGAGCAGTACTTC.